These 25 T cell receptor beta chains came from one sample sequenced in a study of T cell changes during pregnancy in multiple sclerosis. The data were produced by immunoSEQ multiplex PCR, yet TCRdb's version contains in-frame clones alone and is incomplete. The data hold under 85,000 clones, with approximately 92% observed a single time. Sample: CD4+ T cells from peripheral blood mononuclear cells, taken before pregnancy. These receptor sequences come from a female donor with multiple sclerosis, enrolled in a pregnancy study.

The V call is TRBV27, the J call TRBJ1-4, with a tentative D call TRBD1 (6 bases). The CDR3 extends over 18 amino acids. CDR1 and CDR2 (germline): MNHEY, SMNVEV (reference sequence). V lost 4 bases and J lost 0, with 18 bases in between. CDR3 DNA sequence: TGTGCCAGCAGTTCCTCCCCCGGGACAATGGCAACTAATGAAAAACTGTTTTTT. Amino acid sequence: CASSSSPGTMATNEKLFF.

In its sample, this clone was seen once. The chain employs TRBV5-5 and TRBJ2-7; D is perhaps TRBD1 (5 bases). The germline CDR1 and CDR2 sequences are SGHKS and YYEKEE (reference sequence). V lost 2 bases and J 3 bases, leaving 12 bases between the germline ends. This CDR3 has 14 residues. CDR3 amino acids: CASSLGQGIYEQYF. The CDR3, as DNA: TGTGCCAGCAGCTTAGGGCAGGGAATCTACGAGCAGTACTTC.

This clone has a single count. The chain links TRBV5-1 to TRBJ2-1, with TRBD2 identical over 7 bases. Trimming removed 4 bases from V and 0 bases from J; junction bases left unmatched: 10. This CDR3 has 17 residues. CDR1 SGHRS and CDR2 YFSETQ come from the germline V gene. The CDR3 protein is CASSVFTSVSSYNEQFF. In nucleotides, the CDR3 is TGCGCCAGCAGCGTTTTTACTAGCGTGAGCTCCTACAATGAGCAGTTCTTC.

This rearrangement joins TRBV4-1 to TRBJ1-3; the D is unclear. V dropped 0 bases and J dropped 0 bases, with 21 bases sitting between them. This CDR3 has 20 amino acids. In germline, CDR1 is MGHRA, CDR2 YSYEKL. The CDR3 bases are TGCGCCAGCAGCCAAGATCTGTCCGGGATTGGGATGAGCTCTGGAAACACCATATATTTT. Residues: CASSQDLSGIGMSSGNTIYF.

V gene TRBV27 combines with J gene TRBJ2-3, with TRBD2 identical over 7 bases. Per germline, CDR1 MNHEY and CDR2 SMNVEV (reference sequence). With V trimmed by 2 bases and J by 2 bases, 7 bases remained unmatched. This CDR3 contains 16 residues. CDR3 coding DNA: TGTGCCAGCAGTTTAGGAGGACTAGAAATCACAGATACGCAGTATTTT. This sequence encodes CASSLGGLEITDTQYF.

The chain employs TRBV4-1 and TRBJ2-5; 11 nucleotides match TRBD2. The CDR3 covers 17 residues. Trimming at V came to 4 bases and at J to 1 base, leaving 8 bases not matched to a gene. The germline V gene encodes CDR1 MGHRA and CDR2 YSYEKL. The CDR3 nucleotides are TGCGCCAGCAGCCCCAGAGCGGGACTAGCGGTCCAAGAGACCCAGTACTTC. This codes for CASSPRAGLAVQETQYF.

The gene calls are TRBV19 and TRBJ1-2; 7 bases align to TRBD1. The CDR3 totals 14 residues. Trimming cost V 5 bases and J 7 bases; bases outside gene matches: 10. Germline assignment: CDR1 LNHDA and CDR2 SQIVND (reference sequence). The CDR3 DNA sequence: TGTGCCAGTAGTCCCCAAACAGGGGCGGGTGGCTACACCTTC. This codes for CASSPQTGAGGYTF.

The CDR3 sequence is CASSLDTGAILGGYTF. In DNA, the CDR3 is TGTGCCAGCAGCTTAGATACAGGGGCGATCCTGGGGGGCTACACCTTC. J is TRBJ1-2 and V is TRBV7-2, with TRBD1 matching 7 bases. V was clipped by 1 base and J by 8 bases; unmatched bases: 13. The CDR3 is 16 amino acids. CDR1 and CDR2 from the germline V gene are SGHTA and FQGNSA.

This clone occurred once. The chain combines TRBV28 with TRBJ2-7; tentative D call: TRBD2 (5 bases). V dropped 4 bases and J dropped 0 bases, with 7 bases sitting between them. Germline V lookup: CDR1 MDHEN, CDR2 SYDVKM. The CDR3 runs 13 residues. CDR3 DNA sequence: TGTGCCAGCAGTTCGACTAACTCCTACGAGCAGTACTTC. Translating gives CASSSTNSYEQYF.

The CDR3 is CASSPLGLKNTGELFF. Written as DNA, the CDR3 is TGTGCCAGCAGTCCCCTTGGGCTGAAGAACACCGGGGAGCTGTTTTTT. The chain carries TRBV7-9 and TRBJ2-2; no reliable D call. CDR1 and CDR2 (germline): SEHNR, FQNEAQ (reference sequence). This CDR3 has 16 residues. V shed 6 bases and J shed 1 base, with 15 bases lying between them.

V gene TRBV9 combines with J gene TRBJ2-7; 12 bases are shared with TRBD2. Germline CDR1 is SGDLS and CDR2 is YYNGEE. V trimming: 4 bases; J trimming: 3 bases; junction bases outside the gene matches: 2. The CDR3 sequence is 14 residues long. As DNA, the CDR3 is TGTGCCAGCAGCACTAGCGGGGGGCGCTACGAGCAGTACTTC. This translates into CASSTSGGRYEQYF.

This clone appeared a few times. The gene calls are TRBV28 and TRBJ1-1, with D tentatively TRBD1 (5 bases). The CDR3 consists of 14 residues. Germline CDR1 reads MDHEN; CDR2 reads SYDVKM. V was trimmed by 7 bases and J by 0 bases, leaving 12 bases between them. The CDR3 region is CASTLQGVNTEAFF. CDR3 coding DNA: TGTGCCAGCACCCTTCAAGGGGTGAACACTGAAGCTTTCTTT.

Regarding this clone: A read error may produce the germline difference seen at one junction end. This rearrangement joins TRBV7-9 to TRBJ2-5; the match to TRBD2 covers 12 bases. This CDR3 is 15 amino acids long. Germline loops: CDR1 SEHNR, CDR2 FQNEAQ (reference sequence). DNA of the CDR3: TGTGTCAGCAGCTGGTCTAGCGGGGGGGGGAAGACCCAGTACTTC. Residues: CVSSWSSGGGKTQYF. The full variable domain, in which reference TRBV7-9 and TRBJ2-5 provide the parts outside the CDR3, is DTGVSQNPRHKITKRGQNVTFRCDPISEHNRLYWYRQTLGQGPEFLTYFQNEAQLEKSRLLSDRFSAERPKGSFSTLEIQRTEQGDSAMYLCVSSWSSGGGKTQYFGPGTRLLVL.

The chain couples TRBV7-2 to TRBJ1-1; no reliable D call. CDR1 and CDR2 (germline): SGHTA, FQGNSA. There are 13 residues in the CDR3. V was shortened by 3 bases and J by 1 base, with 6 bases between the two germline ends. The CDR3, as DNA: TGTGCCAGCAGCTTCAGCGAGAACACTGAAGCTTTCTTT. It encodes CASSFSENTEAFF.

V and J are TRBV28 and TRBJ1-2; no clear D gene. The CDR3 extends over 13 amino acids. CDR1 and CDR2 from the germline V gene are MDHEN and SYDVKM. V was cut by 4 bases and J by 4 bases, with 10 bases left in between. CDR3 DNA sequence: TGTGCCAGCAGTTCCCGACTGACCTATGGCTACACCTTC. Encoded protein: CASSSRLTYGYTF.

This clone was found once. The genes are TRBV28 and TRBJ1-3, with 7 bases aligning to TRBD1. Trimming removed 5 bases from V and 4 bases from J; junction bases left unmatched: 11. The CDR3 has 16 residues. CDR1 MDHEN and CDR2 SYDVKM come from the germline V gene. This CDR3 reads CASSPPRQGYGNTIYF. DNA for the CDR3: TGTGCCAGCAGTCCCCCACGACAGGGATACGGAAACACCATATATTTT.

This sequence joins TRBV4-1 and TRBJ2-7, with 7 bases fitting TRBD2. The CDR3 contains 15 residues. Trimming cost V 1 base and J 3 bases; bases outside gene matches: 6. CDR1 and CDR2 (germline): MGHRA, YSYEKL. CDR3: CASSQAPSGNYEQYF. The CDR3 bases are TGCGCCAGCAGCCAAGCGCCTAGCGGAAACTACGAGCAGTACTTC.

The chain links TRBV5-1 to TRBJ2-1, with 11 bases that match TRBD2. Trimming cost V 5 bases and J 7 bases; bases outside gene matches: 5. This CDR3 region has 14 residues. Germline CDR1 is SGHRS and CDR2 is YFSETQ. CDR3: CASRPGTSGNEQFF. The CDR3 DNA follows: TGCGCCAGCAGACCCGGGACTAGCGGAAATGAGCAGTTCTTC.

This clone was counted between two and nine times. The chain's CDR3 is CASSEETGMLGTEAFF. The CDR3 DNA is TGTGCCAGCAGTGAAGAGACAGGGATGCTGGGCACTGAAGCTTTCTTT. J is TRBJ1-1 and V is TRBV2; 7 positions match TRBD1. The CDR3 consists of 16 residues. V gave up 1 base and J gave up 4 bases; unmatched junction bases: 9. Germline V lookup: CDR1 SNHLY, CDR2 FYNNEI.

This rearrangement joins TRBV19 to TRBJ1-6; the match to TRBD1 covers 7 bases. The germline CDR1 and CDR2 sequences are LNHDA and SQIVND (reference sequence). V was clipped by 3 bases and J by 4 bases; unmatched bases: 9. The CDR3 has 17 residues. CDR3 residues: CASSINRGGAYNSPLHF. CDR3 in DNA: TGTGCCAGTAGTATTAATCGAGGGGGCGCGTATAATTCACCCCTCCACTTT. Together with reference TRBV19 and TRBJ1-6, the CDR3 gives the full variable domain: DGGITQSPKYLFRKEGQNVTLSCEQNLNHDAMYWYRQDPGQGLRLIYYSQIVNDFQKGDIAEGYSVSREKKESFPLTVTSAQKNPTAFYLCASSINRGGAYNSPLHFGNGTRLTVT.

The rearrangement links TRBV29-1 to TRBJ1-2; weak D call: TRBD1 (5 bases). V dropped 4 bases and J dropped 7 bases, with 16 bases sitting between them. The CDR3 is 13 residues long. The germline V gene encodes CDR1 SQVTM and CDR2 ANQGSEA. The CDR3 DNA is TGCAGCGTTGCCCTGGGGGGTACGACTGGCTACACCTTC. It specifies CSVALGGTTGYTF.

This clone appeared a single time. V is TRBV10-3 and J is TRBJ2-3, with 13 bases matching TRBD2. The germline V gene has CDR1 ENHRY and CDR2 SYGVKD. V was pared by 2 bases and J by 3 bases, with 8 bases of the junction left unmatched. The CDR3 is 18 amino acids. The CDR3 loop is CAISEPTTSGGRTDTQYF. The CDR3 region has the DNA TGTGCCATCAGTGAGCCGACGACTAGCGGGGGGCGAACAGATACGCAGTATTTT.

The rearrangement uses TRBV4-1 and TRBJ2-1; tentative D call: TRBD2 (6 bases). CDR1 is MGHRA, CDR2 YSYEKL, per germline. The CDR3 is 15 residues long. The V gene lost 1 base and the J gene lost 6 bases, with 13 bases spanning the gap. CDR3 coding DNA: TGCGCCAGCAGCCAAGTGATCAGACTAGTCAATGAGCAGTTCTTC. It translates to CASSQVIRLVNEQFF.

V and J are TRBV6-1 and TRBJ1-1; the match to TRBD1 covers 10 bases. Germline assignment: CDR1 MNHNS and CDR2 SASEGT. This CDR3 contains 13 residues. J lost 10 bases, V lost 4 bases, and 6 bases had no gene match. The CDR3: CASSARQGAGAFF. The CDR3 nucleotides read TGTGCCAGCAGTGCCCGACAGGGGGCGGGAGCTTTCTTT.

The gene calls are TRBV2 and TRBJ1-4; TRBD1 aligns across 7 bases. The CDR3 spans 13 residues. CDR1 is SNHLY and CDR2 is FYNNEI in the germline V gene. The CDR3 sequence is CGGGGTVNEKLFF. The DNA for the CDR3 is TGTGGAGGTGGGGGGACAGTTAATGAAAAACTGTTTTTT. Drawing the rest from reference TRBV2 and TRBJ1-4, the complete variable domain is EPEVTQTPSHQVTQMGQEVILRCVPISNHLYFYWYRQILGQKVEFLVSFYNNEISEKSEIFDDQFSVERPDGSNFTLKIRSTKLEDSAMYFCGGGGTVNEKLFFGSGTQLSVL.